This T cell receptor beta chain was captured in a study of T cell changes during pregnancy in multiple sclerosis. The data were produced by immunoSEQ multiplex PCR, yet TCRdb's version contains in-frame clones alone and is incomplete. The sample includes around 34,000 clones, nearly 90% seen only once; the top ten take over 0.45%. Sequenced material: CD4+ T cells from peripheral blood mononuclear cells, taken in the second trimester of pregnancy. This clonotype originated in a female donor with multiple sclerosis, enrolled in a pregnancy study.

This chain's CDR3 is CASSASGSHSYEQYF. For the CDR3, the DNA is TGTGCCAGCAGCGCTAGCGGGAGCCACTCCTACGAGCAGTACTTC. V and J are TRBV2 and TRBJ2-7; 10 bases fit TRBD2. The CDR3 runs 15 residues. V was pared by 6 bases and J by 0 bases, with 5 bases of the junction left unmatched. The germline V gene encodes CDR1 SNHLY and CDR2 FYNNEI.